One and the same sample provided the 13 T cell receptor beta chains below, sequenced in a study of OX40 agonist ivuxolimab in advanced cancers. Generated by immunoSEQ multiplex PCR, the TCRdb table keeps only in-frame clones and is missing some. The table lists tens of thousands of clones, roughly 94% of them singletons. The source material was CD4+ or CD8+ T cells sorted from blood, sampled in a trial of the OX40 agonist ivuxolimab. Receptors were obtained from an adult with an advanced solid tumor such as melanoma, head and neck, liver or kidney cancer.

The CDR3 nucleotides are TGTGCCAGCAGCGTCGGCCCGCCGGGGGAGACCCAGTACTTC. Translated, it gives CASSVGPPGETQYF. This chain connects TRBV9 to TRBJ2-5; TRBD2 might be the D (5 bases). V lost 2 bases to trimming and J lost 5 bases, with 13 bases between them. Germline values: CDR1 SGDLS, CDR2 YYNGEE. CDR3 length equals 14 residues.

V is TRBV5-8 and J is TRBJ1-1; 7 bases are shared with TRBD1. Trimming cost V 0 bases and J 1 base; bases outside gene matches: 3. This CDR3 comprises 15 residues. The germline V gene encodes CDR1 SGHTS and CDR2 YDEGEE. The CDR3: CASSLAHRGNTEAFF. CDR3 bases: TGTGCCAGCAGCTTGGCGCACAGGGGGAACACTGAAGCTTTCTTT.

This chain links TRBV7-9 with TRBJ2-7, with 7 bases fitting TRBD1. The V segment lost 5 bases and the J segment 2 bases; nucleotides outside the gene matches: 6. The CDR3 covers 14 residues. CDR1 is SEHNR, CDR2 FQNEAQ, per germline (reference sequence). The CDR3 bases are TGTGCCAGCAGCGACCGGGACAGCCCCTACGAGCAGTACTTC. This sequence encodes CASSDRDSPYEQYF.

The chain employs TRBV13 and TRBJ2-7, with 11 bases fitting TRBD2. The V gene's germline CDR1 is PRHDT and CDR2 FYEKMQ (reference sequence). The CDR3 is 13 residues long. Trimming cost V 5 bases and J 7 bases; bases outside gene matches: 4. CDR3 bases: TGTGCCAGCAGCCACGGGACTAGCGGTGAGCAGTACTTC. This sequence encodes CASSHGTSGEQYF. Supplemented by reference TRBV13 and TRBJ2-7, the full variable domain reads AAGVIQSPRHLIKEKRETATLKCYPIPRHDTVYWYQQGPGQDPQFLISFYEKMQSDKGSIPDRFSAQQFSDYHSELNMSSLELGDSALYFCASSHGTSGEQYFGPGTRLTVT.

This rearrangement joins TRBV28 to TRBJ1-1; the D is unclear. The ends were cut back, 7 bases at V and 1 base at J, with 13 bases in the middle. Germline V gene data show CDR1 as MDHEN and CDR2 as SYDVKM. The CDR3 runs 14 residues. CDR3 region: CASTMGVENTEAFF. The CDR3 DNA reads TGTGCCAGCACAATGGGAGTCGAGAACACTGAAGCTTTCTTT.

The rearrangement links TRBV27 to TRBJ2-2; D is ambiguous. CDR3 size: 14 residues. Between the trimmed V and J ends, which lost 5 bases and 7 bases, there was a span of 14 bases. The germline V gene has CDR1 MNHEY and CDR2 SMNVEV (reference sequence). This CDR3 reads CASSPFRILGELFF. The CDR3 DNA is TGTGCCAGCAGTCCCTTCAGGATACTCGGGGAGCTGTTTTTT.

The gene calls are TRBV7-9 and TRBJ1-3; TRBD1 agrees at 8 bases. Germline CDR1 reads SEHNR; CDR2 reads FQNEAQ (reference sequence). The trim removed 2 bases at V and 3 bases at J, leaving 3 bases unmatched. CDR3 length equals 15 residues. The CDR3 reads CASSLTGGSGNTIYF. CDR3 coding DNA: TGTGCCAGCAGCTTAACAGGGGGAAGTGGAAACACCATATATTTT.

J is TRBJ2-7 and V is TRBV6-4; no reliable D call. The CDR3 totals 14 residues. The germline V gene encodes CDR1 MRHNA and CDR2 SNTAGT. The ends were cut back, 4 bases at V and 0 bases at J, with 10 bases in the middle. CDR3 bases: TGTGCCAGCAGTGTCGACGGATACTCCTACGAGCAGTACTTC. It encodes CASSVDGYSYEQYF.

The chain uses TRBV5-4 and TRBJ1-1; D ambiguous. Germline CDR1 SGHNT, CDR2 YYREEE (reference sequence). This CDR3 spans 12 amino acids. V gave up 10 bases and J gave up 0 bases, with 10 bases separating them. The CDR3 spells CAWARVNTEAFF. The CDR3 nucleotides read TGTGCCTGGGCCCGGGTGAACACTGAAGCTTTCTTT.

This clone showed up just once. This chain uses TRBV4-2 with TRBJ2-1; D not certain. Looked up from germline, CDR1 is LGHNA and CDR2 is YNFKEQ. The V and J ends lost 0 bases and 5 bases respectively, with 8 bases between them. CDR3 length: 14 amino acids. This CDR3 reads CASSQETPDNEQFF. In DNA, the CDR3 is TGTGCCAGCAGCCAAGAAACTCCAGACAATGAGCAGTTCTTC.

The DNA for the CDR3 is TGTGCCAGCAGCTGGCCCGGAAGCGTGACAACAGATACGCAGTATTTT. This encodes CASSWPGSVTTDTQYF. The chain carries TRBV5-6 and TRBJ2-3; D not certain. Per the germline V gene, CDR1 is SGHDT and CDR2 is YYEEEE. The V and J ends lost 3 bases and 3 bases respectively, with 17 bases between them. This CDR3 contains 16 residues.

In its sample, this clone was seen once. The chain has TRBV9 and TRBJ2-7; no firm D call. The CDR3 totals 14 residues. V was cut by 5 bases and J by 4 bases, with 16 bases left in between. CDR1 is SGDLS, CDR2 YYNGEE, per germline. CDR3 nucleotides: TGTGCCAGCAGTCCTGGGTCGGCTGGATACGAGCAGTACTTC. It is translated as CASSPGSAGYEQYF.

The chain couples TRBV11-2 to TRBJ2-3; 14 bases align to TRBD2. V gave up 6 bases and J gave up 5 bases; unmatched junction bases: 10. The V gene's germline CDR1 is SGHAT and CDR2 FQNNGV. CDR3 size: 17 residues. CDR3 in amino acids: CASSGTSGGRRIDTQYF. The CDR3 DNA is TGTGCCAGCAGTGGGACTAGCGGGGGACGGCGGATAGATACGCAGTATTTT.